The table lists the clone carrying this T cell receptor beta chain with a few counts. The antigen remains unidentified. CDR1 is DFQATT, CDR2 SNEGSKA, per germline (reference sequence). Trimming removed 0 bases from V and 8 bases from J; junction bases left unmatched: 13. The CDR3 covers 18 residues. Through template switching, a universal primer site was introduced, and the cDNA contained unique molecular identifiers. A single record per CDR3 protein comes from TCRdb applying MiXCR to the 5' RACE reads. The sample carries around 530,000 distinct CDR3 sequences, over 12% recorded once. This sample is part of a study of identical twins. Findings of the study overall: In zero-insertion analyses, partial confounding could arise from invariant MAIT and iNKT cells.

These data were also filed under a second study, of yellow fever vaccine responses in identical twins.

Sequenced input: CD4+ T cells sorted from blood. The chain combines TRBV20-1 with TRBJ2-1, with TRBD2 identical over 13 bases. The receptor was derived from a woman between 18 and 30 years old in good health. The CDR3 spells CSARDLLLLAGGLYEQFF. CDR3 DNA: TGCAGTGCTAGAGATCTCCTTCTACTAGCGGGGGGGCTATATGAGCAGTTCTTC.